A selection of T cell receptor beta chains follows, all from one sample in a study of blood T cells in healthy people across ages. TCRdb fed the 5' RACE reads into MiXCR, producing one record per CDR3 protein. This sample carries approximately 810,000 distinct CDR3 sequences, 29% of them seen once, and the ten largest clones take roughly 17%. The sequenced sample consisted of blood. All receptors come from a woman older than 75 in good health. CDR3s include the opening cysteine and the closing phenylalanine or tryptophan. The D gene is left open where the match is weak. Not all rows give a size; the values are once, few, many and, for expanded clones, a class.

V	size	D	J	length	DNA	CDR3
TRBV3-1	NA	NA	TRBJ1-6	16	TGTGCCAGCAGCCAAGTAGGGACACCGGGTAATTCACCCCTCCACTTT	CASSQVGTPGNSPLHF
TRBV12-3/TRBV12-4	many	TRBD1	TRBJ1-1	14	TGTGCCAGCATAGAGGTAGCCGGGACAGGGTCGGCTTTCTTT	CASIEVAGTGSAFF
TRBV6-1	few	NA	TRBJ1-6	17	TGTGCCAGCAGTGAAGTTCTAAGTCGACATTATAATTCACCCCTCCACTTT	CASSEVLSRHYNSPLHF
TRBV6-2/TRBV6-3	NA	TRBD2	TRBJ2-3	14	TGTGCCAGCACCTACGGGGGGGCCACAGATACGCAGTATTTT	CASTYGGATDTQYF
TRBV7-2	NA	NA	TRBJ2-2	14	TGTGCCAGCAGCTTATCGGCCGCCACCGGGGAGCTGTTTTTT	CASSLSAATGELFF
TRBV5-1	many	TRBD1	TRBJ1-2	14	TGCGCCAGCAGCGGGGGACAGGGTGTCTATGGCTACACCTTC	CASSGGQGVYGYTF
TRBV20-1	few	NA	TRBJ1-6	15	TGCAGTGCGCTGGACTGGAGCTCCTATAATTCACCCCTCCACTTT	CSALDWSSYNSPLHF
TRBV4-1	many	NA	TRBJ1-2	15	TGCGCCAGCAGCCGCTCTGGGCAGGCTAACTATGGCTACACCTTC	CASSRSGQANYGYTF
TRBV20-1	NA	TRBD1	TRBJ2-3	12	TGCAGTGCTCGACAGGGTCCAGATACGCAGTATTTT	CSARQGPDTQYF
TRBV7-2	many	TRBD2	TRBJ2-5	15	TGTGCCAGCAGCTTAGCGGGGGGGTCGGTGGTGACCCAGTACTTC	CASSLAGGSVVTQYF
TRBV18	NA	TRBD1	TRBJ2-3	16	TGTGCCAGCTCACAAACAGGGGGCGCGAGGATGGATACGCAGTATTTT	CASSQTGGARMDTQYF
TRBV5-1	few	NA	TRBJ2-5	14	TGCGCCAGCACGACAGGATCGGGGGTAGAGACCCAGTACTTC	CASTTGSGVETQYF
TRBV20-1	many	TRBD1	TRBJ1-2	12	TGCAGTGCCACAGGGGAGGCCTATGGCTACACCTTC	CSATGEAYGYTF
TRBV20-1	NA	NA	TRBJ1-1	15	TGCAGTGCTAGAGAGTGGGGGGTAGGGAACACTGAAGCTTTCTTT	CSAREWGVGNTEAFF
TRBV20-1	NA	TRBD1	TRBJ1-6	15	TGCAGTGCTAGAGCGACAGGGGCCCTAAATTCACCCCTCCACTTT	CSARATGALNSPLHF
TRBV20-1	NA	NA	TRBJ2-7	12	TGCAGGGCTTCGGACTTAAGGCGCGAGCAGTACTTC	CRASDLRREQYF
TRBV14	few	TRBD1	TRBJ2-3	17	TGTGCCAGCAGCCCCCTTAACCGGGACAGGGGGACAGATACGCAGTATTTT	CASSPLNRDRGTDTQYF
TRBV20-1	many	TRBD1	TRBJ1-5	17	TGCAGTGCTAGAGCCGGGACAGGGGTTCGGAGCAATCAGCCCCAGCATTTT	CSARAGTGVRSNQPQHF
TRBV14	many	TRBD1	TRBJ2-5	15	TGTGCCAGCAGCCAAGGGACAGGGGGCCTGGAGACCCAGTACTTC	CASSQGTGGLETQYF
TRBV6-2/TRBV6-3	many	NA	TRBJ2-7	14	TGTGCCAGCAGTTACCCCGGGCGGCCCTACGAGCAGTACTTC	CASSYPGRPYEQYF
TRBV5-1	few	TRBD2	TRBJ2-2	14	TGCGCCAGCAAGACTAGCGGGGGACTGGGGGGGCTGTTTTTT	CASKTSGGLGGLFF
TRBV6-5	few	NA	TRBJ1-1	13	TGTGCCAGCAGTGAGGCGGTGCACACTGAAGCTTTCTTT	CASSEAVHTEAFF
TRBV7-2	many	NA	TRBJ2-7	14	TGTGCCAGCAGCTTAGGGGGGACCGTCTACGAGCAGTACTTC	CASSLGGTVYEQYF
TRBV4-1	NA	NA	TRBJ2-6	15	TGCGCCAGCAGCCTCTATCTCTCTGGGGCCAACGTCCTGACTTTC	CASSLYLSGANVLTF
TRBV20-1	few	TRBD1	TRBJ1-5	14	TGCAGTGCTAGGCGGACAGGGACCCTTCAGCCCCAGCATTTT	CSARRTGTLQPQHF
TRBV6-2/TRBV6-3	NA	NA	TRBJ1-5	13	TGTGCCAGCCAGATGGGGGGCAATCAGCCCCAGCATTTT	CASQMGGNQPQHF
TRBV19	many	TRBD2	TRBJ2-1	15	TGTGCCAGTAGTGGCGCGGGGGGATTAGGAGATGAGCAGTTCTTC	CASSGAGGLGDEQFF
TRBV6-1	many	TRBD1	TRBJ2-7	16	TGTGCCAGCAGTGAAGCGGGGACAGGGGTGCGCTACGAGCAGTACTTC	CASSEAGTGVRYEQYF
TRBV7-2	many	TRBD2	TRBJ2-3	15	TGTGCCAGCAGGACTCAGCGGGGGATCACAGATACGCAGTATTTT	CASRTQRGITDTQYF
TRBV6-1	few	NA	TRBJ2-1	16	TGTGCCAGCATCCTTGGTAAGGGGGTGCCCTACAATGAGCAGTTCTTC	CASILGKGVPYNEQFF
TRBV24-1	many	TRBD1	TRBJ2-5	17	TGTGCCACCAGTGATTTTCACGGGACAGCCGCAAGAGAGACCCAGTACTTC	CATSDFHGTAARETQYF
TRBV12-3/TRBV12-4	NA	NA	TRBJ1-1	13	TGTGCCAGCAATGAGGGACTGAACACTGAAGCTTTCTTT	CASNEGLNTEAFF
TRBV10-1	many	TRBD1	TRBJ1-2	14	TGCGCCAGCAGTTCCTCCGGGACAGGGAATGGCTACACCTTC	CASSSSGTGNGYTF
TRBV20-1	few	NA	TRBJ2-4	12	TGCAGTGCACAACAGGGCCAAAACATTCAGTACTTC	CSAQQGQNIQYF
TRBV29-1	NA	NA	TRBJ1-2	12	TGCAGCGTTGAGTCAGGGAACTATGGCTACACCTTC	CSVESGNYGYTF
TRBV13	NA	NA	TRBJ2-3	17	TGTGCCAGCAGCCCGGACTTTGCGGCGGCCCGCCCAGATACGCAGTATTTT	CASSPDFAAARPDTQYF
TRBV7-2	NA	NA	TRBJ2-4	15	TGTGCCAGCAGCTTAGCCGGGGGAACCCAGGGACTTCAGTACTTC	CASSLAGGTQGLQYF
TRBV30	NA	NA	TRBJ1-2	12	TGTGCCTGGACTCTAGGTGGGGCTGGCTACACCTTC	CAWTLGGAGYTF
TRBV2	NA	NA	TRBJ1-4	16	TGTGCCAGCAGTGAAAACCGGGGGTCACCTAATGAAAAACGGTTTTTT	CASSENRGSPNEKRFF
TRBV7-2	NA	NA	TRBJ2-2	15	TGTGCCAGCAGCCCCCAGACAGCCTTAACCGGGGAGCTGTTTTTT	CASSPQTALTGELFF
TRBV20-1	NA	NA	TRBJ2-1	15	TGCAGTGCCCTTCCCCCTACGGCTCCCCGCAATGAGCAGTTCTTC	CSALPPTAPRNEQFF
TRBV6-9	NA	NA	TRBJ2-5	16	TGTGCCAGCAGTGGGAAGGGGACTCCCTCGCAAGAGACCCAGTACTTC	CASSGKGTPSQETQYF
TRBV7-9	many	NA	TRBJ2-1	15	TGTGCCAGCAGCTTGTGGGCAGGACCTGGCGATGAGCAGTTCTTC	CASSLWAGPGDEQFF
TRBV15	many	TRBD1	TRBJ1-1	14	TGTGCCACCAGCAGTAGGACAGGGAACACTGAAGCTTTCTTT	CATSSRTGNTEAFF
TRBV7-2	many	NA	TRBJ2-7	14	TGTGCCAGCAGCTACCCCGGGACACTCTACGAGCAGTACTTC	CASSYPGTLYEQYF
TRBV6-2/TRBV6-3	few	NA	TRBJ1-5	19	TGTGCCAGCAGTTACGTACCGGTTATTCTCCGGGGCACCAATCAGCCCCAGCATTTT	CASSYVPVILRGTNQPQHF
TRBV12-3/TRBV12-4	NA	NA	TRBJ2-7	12	TGTGCCAGCAGTCTCGAAAACTACGAGCAGTACTTC	CASSLENYEQYF
TRBV7-2	many	NA	TRBJ2-5	15	TGTGCCAGCAGCGAACTCGGTTTAGGGAAAGAGACCCAGTACTTC	CASSELGLGKETQYF
TRBV18	NA	TRBD1	TRBJ2-1	15	TGTGCCAGCTCACCTGCGGGACAGGGGGCTCGGGAGCAGTTCTTC	CASSPAGQGAREQFF
TRBV7-2	many	TRBD1	TRBJ2-3	16	TGTGCCAGCAGGAATCAGGGACAGGGGGCGACAAATACGCAGTATTTT	CASRNQGQGATNTQYF